The present entry profiles one TCR beta chain with its context. The PCR contained 60 Vbeta and 13 Jbeta primers. Sequencing used immunoSEQ multiplex PCR; TCRdb keeps in-frame clones, though not all of them. Here the sample spans tens of thousands of clones, about 79% being singletons. The ends were cut back, 4 bases at V and 1 base at J, with 11 bases in the middle. The CDR3 contains 14 residues. Germline-derived CDR1 and CDR2 are SGHTS and YDEGEE. The data originate from a study of cytomegalovirus exposure and HLA in healthy donors. Background on the study: Earlier work reported about 110 million unique TCR beta sequences from about 180 million T cells.

The J gene is TRBJ2-5, the V gene TRBV5-8; the D gene is possibly TRBD1 (5 bases). The sequenced material came from PBMCs. The source is a man between 70 and 80 years old in good health and CMV-seropositive. The CDR3 sequence: CASSPGQPQETQYF. CDR3 nucleotide sequence: TGTGCCAGCAGCCCCGGACAACCCCAAGAGACCCAGTACTTC.